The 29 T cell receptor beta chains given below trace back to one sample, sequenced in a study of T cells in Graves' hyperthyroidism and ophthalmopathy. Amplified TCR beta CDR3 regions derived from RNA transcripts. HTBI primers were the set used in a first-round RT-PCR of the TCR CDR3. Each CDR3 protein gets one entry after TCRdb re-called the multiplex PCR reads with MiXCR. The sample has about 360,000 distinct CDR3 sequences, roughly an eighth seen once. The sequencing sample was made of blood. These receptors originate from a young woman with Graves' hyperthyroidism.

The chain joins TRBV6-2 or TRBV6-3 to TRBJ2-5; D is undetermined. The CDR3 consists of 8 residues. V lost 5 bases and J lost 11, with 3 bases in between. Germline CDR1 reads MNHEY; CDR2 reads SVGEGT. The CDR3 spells CASSGQYF. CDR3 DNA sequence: TGTGCCAGCAGTGGTCAGTACTTC.

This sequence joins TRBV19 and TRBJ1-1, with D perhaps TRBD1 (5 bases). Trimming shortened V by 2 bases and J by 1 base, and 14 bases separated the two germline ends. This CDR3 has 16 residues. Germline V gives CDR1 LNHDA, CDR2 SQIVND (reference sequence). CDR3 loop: CASSIPRTTANTEAFF. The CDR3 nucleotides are TGTGCCAGTAGTATACCCCGGACGACAGCGAACACTGAAGCTTTCTTT.

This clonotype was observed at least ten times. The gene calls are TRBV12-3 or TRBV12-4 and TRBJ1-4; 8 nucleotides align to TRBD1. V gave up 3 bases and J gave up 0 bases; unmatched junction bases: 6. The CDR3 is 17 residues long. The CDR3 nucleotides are TGTGCCAGCAGTTTCGGACAGGGACTGGCAACTAATGAAAAACTGTTTTTT. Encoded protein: CASSFGQGLATNEKLFF.

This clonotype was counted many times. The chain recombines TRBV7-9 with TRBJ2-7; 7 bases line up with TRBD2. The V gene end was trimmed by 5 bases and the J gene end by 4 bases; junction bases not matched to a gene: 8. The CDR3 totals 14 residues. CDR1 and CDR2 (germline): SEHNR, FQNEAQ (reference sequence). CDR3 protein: CASSPLAEVYEQYF. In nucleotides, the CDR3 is TGTGCCAGCAGCCCTCTAGCGGAGGTTTACGAGCAGTACTTC.

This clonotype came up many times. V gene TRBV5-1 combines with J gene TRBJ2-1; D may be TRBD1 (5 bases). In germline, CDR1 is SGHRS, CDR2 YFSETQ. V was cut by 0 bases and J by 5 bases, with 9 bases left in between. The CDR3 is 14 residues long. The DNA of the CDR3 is TGCGCCAGCAGCTTGGGACAGTCGAACAATGAGCAGTTCTTC. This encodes CASSLGQSNNEQFF.

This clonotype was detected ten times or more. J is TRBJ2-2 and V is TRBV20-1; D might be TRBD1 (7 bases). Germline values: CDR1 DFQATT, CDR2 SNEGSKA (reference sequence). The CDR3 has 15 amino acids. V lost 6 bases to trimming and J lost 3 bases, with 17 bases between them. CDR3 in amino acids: CSAKGGQTYTGELFF. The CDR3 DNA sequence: TGCAGTGCAAAGGGGGGACAGACCTACACCGGGGAGCTGTTTTTT.

The chain's CDR3 is CASRQGPNQPQHF. CDR3 in DNA: TGTGCCAGCAGACAGGGGCCCAATCAGCCCCAGCATTTT. The rearrangement uses TRBV2 and TRBJ1-5; 7 bases are shared with TRBD1. The CDR3 has 13 amino acids. Germline CDR1 SNHLY, CDR2 FYNNEI. Losses at the gene ends were 6 bases for V and 3 bases for J; bases not matched to a gene: 2.

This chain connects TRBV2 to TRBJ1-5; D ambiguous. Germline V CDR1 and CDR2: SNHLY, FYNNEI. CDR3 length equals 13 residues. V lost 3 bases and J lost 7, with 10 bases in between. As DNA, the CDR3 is TGTGCCAGCAGTGAGGCGGTTCGGCAGCCCCAGCATTTT. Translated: CASSEAVRQPQHF.

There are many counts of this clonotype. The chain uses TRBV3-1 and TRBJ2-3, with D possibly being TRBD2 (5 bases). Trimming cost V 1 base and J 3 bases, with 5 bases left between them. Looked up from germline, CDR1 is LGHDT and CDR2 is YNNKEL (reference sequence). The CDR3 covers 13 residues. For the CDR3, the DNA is TGTGCCAGCAGCCAAGCGGGGACAGATACGCAGTATTTT. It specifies CASSQAGTDTQYF.

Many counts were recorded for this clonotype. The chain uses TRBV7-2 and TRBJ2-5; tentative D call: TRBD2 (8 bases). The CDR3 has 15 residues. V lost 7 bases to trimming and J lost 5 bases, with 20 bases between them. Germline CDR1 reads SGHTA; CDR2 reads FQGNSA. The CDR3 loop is CASTPGGRGLETQYF. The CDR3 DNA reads TGTGCCAGCACGCCGGGGGGGAGGGGGCTCGAGACCCAGTACTTC.

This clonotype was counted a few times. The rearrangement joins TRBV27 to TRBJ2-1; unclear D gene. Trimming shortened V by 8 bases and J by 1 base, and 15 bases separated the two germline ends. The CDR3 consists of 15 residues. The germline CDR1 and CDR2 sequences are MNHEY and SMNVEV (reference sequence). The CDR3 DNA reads TGTGCCAGCGGTTCTCGCGAGATTTCCTACAATGAGCAGTTCTTC. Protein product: CASGSREISYNEQFF.

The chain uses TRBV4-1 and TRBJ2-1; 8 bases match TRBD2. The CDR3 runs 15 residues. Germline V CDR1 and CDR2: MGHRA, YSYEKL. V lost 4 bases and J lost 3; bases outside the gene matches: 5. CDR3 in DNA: TGCGCCAGCAGCCTTACTAGCGGACTCTACAATGAGCAGTTCTTC. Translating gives CASSLTSGLYNEQFF.

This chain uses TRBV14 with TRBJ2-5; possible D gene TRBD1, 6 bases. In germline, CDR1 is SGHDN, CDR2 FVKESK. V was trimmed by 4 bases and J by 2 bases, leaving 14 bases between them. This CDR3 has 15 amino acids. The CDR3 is CASSPWTAAQETQYF. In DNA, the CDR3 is TGTGCCAGCAGCCCCTGGACAGCCGCTCAAGAGACCCAGTACTTC.

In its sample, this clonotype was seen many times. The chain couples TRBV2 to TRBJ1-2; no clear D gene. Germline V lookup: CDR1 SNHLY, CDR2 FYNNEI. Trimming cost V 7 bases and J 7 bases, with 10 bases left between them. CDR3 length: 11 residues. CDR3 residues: CASTPEAGYTF. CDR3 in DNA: TGTGCCAGCACCCCCGAGGCTGGCTACACCTTC.

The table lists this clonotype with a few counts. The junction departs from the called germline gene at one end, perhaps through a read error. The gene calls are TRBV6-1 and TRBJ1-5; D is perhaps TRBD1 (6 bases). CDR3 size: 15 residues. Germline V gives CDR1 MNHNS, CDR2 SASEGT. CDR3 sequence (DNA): TGTGCCAGCACCTCGCTGGGTGGGGGCAACCAGCCCCAGCATTTT. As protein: CASTSLGGGNQPQHF.

For the CDR3, the DNA is TGTGCCAGTAGAGCCTACGGACTAGCGGGAGTAGGGGAGCTGTTTTTT. Translation gives CASRAYGLAGVGELFF. The chain has TRBV19 and TRBJ2-2; 13 positions match TRBD2. V gave up 6 bases and J gave up 8 bases; unmatched junction bases: 9. In germline, CDR1 is LNHDA, CDR2 SQIVND (reference sequence). The CDR3 covers 16 residues.

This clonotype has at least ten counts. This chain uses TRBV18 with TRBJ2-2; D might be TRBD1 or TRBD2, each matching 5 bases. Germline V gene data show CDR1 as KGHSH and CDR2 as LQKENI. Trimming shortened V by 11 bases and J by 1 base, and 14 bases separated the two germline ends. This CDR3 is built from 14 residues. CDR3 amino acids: CAFSGTGNTGELFF. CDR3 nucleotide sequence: TGTGCCTTTTCCGGGACGGGGAACACCGGGGAGCTGTTTTTT.

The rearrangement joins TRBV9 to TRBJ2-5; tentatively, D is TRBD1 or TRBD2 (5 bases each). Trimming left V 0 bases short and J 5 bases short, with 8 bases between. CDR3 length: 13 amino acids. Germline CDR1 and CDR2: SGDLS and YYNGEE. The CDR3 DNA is TGTGCCAGCAGCGTAGGGGACGGGGAGACCCAGTACTTC. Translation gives CASSVGDGETQYF.

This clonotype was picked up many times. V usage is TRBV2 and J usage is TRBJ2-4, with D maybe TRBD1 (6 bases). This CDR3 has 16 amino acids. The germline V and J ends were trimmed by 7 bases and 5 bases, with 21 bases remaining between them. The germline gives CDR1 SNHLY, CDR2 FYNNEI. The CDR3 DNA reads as TGTGCCAGCAAACCCCAACAGGGAACCCCCCAAAACATTCAGTACTTC. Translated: CASKPQQGTPQNIQYF.

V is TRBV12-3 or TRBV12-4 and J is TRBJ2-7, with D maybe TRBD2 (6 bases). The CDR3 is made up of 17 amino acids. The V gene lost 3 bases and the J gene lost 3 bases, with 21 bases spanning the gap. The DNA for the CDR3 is TGTGCCAGCAGTTTCCAAATAGGAGCGGGCTATCTCTACGAGCAGTACTTC. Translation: CASSFQIGAGYLYEQYF.

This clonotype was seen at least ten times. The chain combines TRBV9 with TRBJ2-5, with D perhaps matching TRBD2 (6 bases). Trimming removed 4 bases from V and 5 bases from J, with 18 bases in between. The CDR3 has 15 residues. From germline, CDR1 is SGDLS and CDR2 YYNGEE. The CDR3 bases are TGTGCCAGCAGCTTCCGGGACTCCCTGAGGGAGACCCAGTACTTC. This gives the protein CASSFRDSLRETQYF.

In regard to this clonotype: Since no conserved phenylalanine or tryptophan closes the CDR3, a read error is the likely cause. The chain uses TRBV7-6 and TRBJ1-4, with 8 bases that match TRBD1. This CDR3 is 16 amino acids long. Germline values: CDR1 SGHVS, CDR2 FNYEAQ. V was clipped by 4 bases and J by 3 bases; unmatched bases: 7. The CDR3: CASSSPYRGANEKLFL. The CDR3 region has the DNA TGTGCCAGCAGCTCGCCCTACAGGGGGGCTAATGAAAAACTGTTTCTT.

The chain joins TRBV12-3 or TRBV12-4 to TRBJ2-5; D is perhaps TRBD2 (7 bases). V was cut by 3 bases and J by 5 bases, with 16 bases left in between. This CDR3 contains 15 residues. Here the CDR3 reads CASSFAGADLETQYF. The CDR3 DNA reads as TGTGCCAGCAGTTTTGCGGGGGCCGACTTGGAGACCCAGTACTTC.

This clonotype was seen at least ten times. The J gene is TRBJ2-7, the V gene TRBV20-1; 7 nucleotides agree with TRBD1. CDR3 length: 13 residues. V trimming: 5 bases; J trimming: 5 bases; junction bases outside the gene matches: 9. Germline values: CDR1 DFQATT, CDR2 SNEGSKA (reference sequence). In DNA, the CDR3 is TGCAGTGCTGAAGACAGGGTCCCCGACGAGCAGTACTTC. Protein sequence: CSAEDRVPDEQYF.

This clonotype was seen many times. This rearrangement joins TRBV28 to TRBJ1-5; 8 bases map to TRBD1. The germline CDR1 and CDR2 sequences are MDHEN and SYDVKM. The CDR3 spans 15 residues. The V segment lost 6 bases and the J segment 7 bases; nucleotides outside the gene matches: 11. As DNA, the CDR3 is TGTGCCAGCAGACCCCGCGACAGGGGCCTACAGCCCCAGCATTTT. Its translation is CASRPRDRGLQPQHF.

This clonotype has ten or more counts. The CDR3 loop is CASSFGRTTEAFF. DNA for the CDR3: TGTGCCAGCAGTTTCGGGCGGACCACTGAAGCTTTCTTT. The chain recombines TRBV7-2 with TRBJ1-1; no clear D. Trimming took off 6 bases at V and 4 bases at J, with 12 bases between the two ends. The germline V gene encodes CDR1 SGHTA and CDR2 FQGNSA. CDR3 length: 13 amino acids.

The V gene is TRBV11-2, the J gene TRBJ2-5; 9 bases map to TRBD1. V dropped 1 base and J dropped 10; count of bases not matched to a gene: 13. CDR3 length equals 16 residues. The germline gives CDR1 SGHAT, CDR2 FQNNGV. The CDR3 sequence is CASSLGAGTGLGDQYF. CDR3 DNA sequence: TGTGCCAGCAGCTTAGGGGCCGGGACAGGGTTGGGAGACCAGTACTTC.

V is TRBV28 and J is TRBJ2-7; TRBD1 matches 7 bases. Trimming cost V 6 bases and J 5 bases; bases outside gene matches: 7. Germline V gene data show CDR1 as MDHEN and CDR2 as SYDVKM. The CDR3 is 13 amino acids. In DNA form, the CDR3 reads TGTGCCAGCAGCGCGACAGGGATCCACGAGCAGTACTTC. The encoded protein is CASSATGIHEQYF. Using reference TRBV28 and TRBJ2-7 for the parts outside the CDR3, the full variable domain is DVKVTQSSRYLVKRTGEKVFLECVQDMDHENMFWYRQDPGLGLRLIYFSYDVKMKEKGDIPEGYSVSREKKERFSLILESASTNQTSMYLCASSATGIHEQYFGPGTRLTVT.

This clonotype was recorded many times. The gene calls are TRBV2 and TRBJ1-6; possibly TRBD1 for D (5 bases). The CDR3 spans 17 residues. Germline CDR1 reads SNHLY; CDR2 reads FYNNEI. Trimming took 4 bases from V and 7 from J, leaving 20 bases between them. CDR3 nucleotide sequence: TGTGCCAGCAGTGTTGGTGGGGCCAGTGGAGGGAATTCACCCCTCCACTTT. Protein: CASSVGGASGGNSPLHF. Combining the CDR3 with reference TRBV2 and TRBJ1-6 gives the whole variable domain EPEVTQTPSHQVTQMGQEVILRCVPISNHLYFYWYRQILGQKVEFLVSFYNNEISEKSEIFDDQFSVERPDGSNFTLKIRSTKLEDSAMYFCASSVGGASGGNSPLHFGNGTRLTVT.